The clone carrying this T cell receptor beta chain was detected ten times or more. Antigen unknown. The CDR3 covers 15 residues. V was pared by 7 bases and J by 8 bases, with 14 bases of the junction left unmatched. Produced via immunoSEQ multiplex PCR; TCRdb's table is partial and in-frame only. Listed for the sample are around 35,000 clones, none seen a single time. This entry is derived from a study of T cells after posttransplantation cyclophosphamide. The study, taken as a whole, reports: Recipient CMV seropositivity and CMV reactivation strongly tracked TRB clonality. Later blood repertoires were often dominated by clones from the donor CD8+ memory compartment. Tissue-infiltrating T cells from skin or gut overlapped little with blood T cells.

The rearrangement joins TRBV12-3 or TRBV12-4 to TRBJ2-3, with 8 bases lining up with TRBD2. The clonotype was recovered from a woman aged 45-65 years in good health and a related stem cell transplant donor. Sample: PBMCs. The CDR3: CASTGTSAPQGTQYF. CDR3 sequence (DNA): TGTGCCAGCACCGGGACTAGTGCCCCACAAGGTACGCAGTATTTT.